This T cell receptor (beta chain) derives from a study of cytomegalovirus exposure and HLA in healthy donors. On the study more broadly: The approximately 120 validation repertoires were reported in a later analysis to have been generated on the same platform as the 666 first-cohort repertoires.

Per germline, CDR1 SGHTA and CDR2 FQGNSA. V trimming: 2 bases; J trimming: 4 bases; junction bases outside the gene matches: 6. The CDR3 loop spans 15 amino acids. Produced via immunoSEQ multiplex PCR; TCRdb's table is partial and in-frame only. The sample holds over 250,000 clones; roughly 85% are singletons and the top ten take around 1%. Worth noting for this clone: Its antigen is unidentified.

Study conclusions and caveats: Most TCR sequences were rare, but some public TCRs occurred in many donors. The study recorded 150 to 200 TCR beta chains that were cytomegalovirus-associated. In vitro testing confirmed a few CMV-associated chains as specific for CMV antigens.

The sequencing sample was made of PBMCs. This clonotype was sampled from a woman younger than 30 in good health and CMV-seronegative. This sequence joins TRBV7-2 and TRBJ1-2; 8 positions match TRBD1. This CDR3 reads CASSLTSGGSYGYTF. The CDR3 DNA sequence: TGTGCCAGCAGCTTAACATCAGGGGGCAGCTATGGCTACACCTTC.